This note documents a single T cell receptor beta chain sequence. V lost 6 bases and J lost 2, with 10 bases in between. Germline V gives CDR1 SNHLY, CDR2 FYNNEI. The CDR3 length is 14 residues. Sequenced by immunoSEQ multiplex PCR; TCRdb stores in-frame clones only, minus some. This sample has over 2 million clones; roughly 96% occur once, and the top ten carry 0.13%. This specimen belongs to a study of shared clonotypes between healthy human individuals. The chain recombines TRBV2 with TRBJ2-2; maybe TRBD1 (5 bases). Sequenced material: naive CD4+ T cells sorted from blood. Subset given: CD45RA+ positively selected. This receptor was identified in a man younger than 35 in good health. The CDR3 loop is CASRTDRNTGELFF. The DNA of the CDR3 is TGTGCCAGCAGGACAGATCGAAACACCGGGGAGCTGTTTTTT.